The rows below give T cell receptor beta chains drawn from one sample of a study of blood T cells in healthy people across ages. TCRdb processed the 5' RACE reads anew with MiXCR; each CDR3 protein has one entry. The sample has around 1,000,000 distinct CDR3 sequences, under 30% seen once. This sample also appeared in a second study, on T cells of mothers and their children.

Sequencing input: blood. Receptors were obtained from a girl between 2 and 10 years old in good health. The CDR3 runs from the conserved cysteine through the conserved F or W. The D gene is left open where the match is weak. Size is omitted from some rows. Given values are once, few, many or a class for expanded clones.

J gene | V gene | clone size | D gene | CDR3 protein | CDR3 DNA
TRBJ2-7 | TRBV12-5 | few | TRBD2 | CASASGFYEQYF | TGTGCTAGTGCTAGCGGGTTCTACGAGCAGTACTTC
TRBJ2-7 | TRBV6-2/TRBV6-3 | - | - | CASSYLASYEQYF | TGTGCCAGCAGTTATCTAGCCTCCTACGAGCAGTACTTC
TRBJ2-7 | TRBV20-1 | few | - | CSAREEYSYEQYF | TGCAGTGCTAGAGAGGAGTATTCCTACGAGCAGTACTTC
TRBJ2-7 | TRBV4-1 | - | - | CASSHGQRLKGLLGEQYF | TGCGCCAGCAGCCATGGTCAGAGGCTGAAAGGATTGTTGGGCGAGCAGTACTTC
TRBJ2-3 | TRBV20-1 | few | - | CSASEGQSTTDTQYF | TGCAGTGCTAGCGAGGGCCAATCTACCACAGATACGCAGTATTTT
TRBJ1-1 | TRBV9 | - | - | CASSGSANTEAFF | TGTGCCAGCAGCGGAAGTGCGAACACTGAAGCTTTCTTT
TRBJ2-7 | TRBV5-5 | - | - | CASSQQALSYEQYF | TGTGCCAGCAGTCAACAGGCCTTATCCTACGAGCAGTACTTC
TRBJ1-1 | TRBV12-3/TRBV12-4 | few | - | CASRPGRSTEAFF | TGTGCCAGCAGACCCGGCAGGAGCACTGAAGCTTTCTTT
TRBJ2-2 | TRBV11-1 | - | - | CASSPRGRSTGELFF | TGTGCCAGCAGCCCCCGGGGGCGAAGCACCGGGGAGCTGTTTTTT
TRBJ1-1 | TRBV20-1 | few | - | CSDIRVGDTEAFF | TGCAGTGACATCCGGGTAGGGGACACTGAAGCTTTCTTT
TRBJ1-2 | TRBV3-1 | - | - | CASSHTERLYYGYTF | TGTGCCAGCAGCCATACGGAGCGATTGTACTATGGCTACACCTTC
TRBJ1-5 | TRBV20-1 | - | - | CSARDLQGPYSNQPQHF | TGCAGTGCTAGAGATCTTCAGGGACCATATAGCAATCAGCCCCAGCATTTT
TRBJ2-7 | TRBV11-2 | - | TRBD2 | CASSLGAGGIDEQYF | TGTGCCAGCAGCTTAGGAGCGGGAGGGATCGACGAGCAGTACTTC
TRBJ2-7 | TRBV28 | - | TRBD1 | CASSPTGLTYEQYF | TGTGCCAGCAGCCCGACAGGGTTGACCTACGAGCAGTACTTC
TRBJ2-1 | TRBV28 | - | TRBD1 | CTSSESGQDHNEQFF | TGTACCAGCAGCGAATCGGGACAGGATCACAATGAGCAGTTCTTC
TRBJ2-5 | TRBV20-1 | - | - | CSADRAYQETQYF | TGCAGTGCTGACCGGGCGTACCAAGAGACCCAGTACTTC
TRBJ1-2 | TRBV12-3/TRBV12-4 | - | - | CASSLRLGSAHYGYTF | TGTGCCAGCAGTCTAAGGCTCGGCAGCGCTCACTATGGCTACACCTTC
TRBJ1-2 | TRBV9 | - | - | CASSALDQNYGYTF | TGTGCCAGCAGCGCCCTGGACCAGAACTATGGCTACACCTTC
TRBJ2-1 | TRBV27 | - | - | CASSLGDLVHEQFF | TGTGCCAGCAGTTTAGGGGACTTGGTCCATGAGCAGTTCTTC
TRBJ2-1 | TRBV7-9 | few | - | CASSGRDGGRASHNEQFF | TGTGCCAGCAGCGGCCGGGACGGGGGACGGGCGTCCCACAATGAGCAGTTCTTC
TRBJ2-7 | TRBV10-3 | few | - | CAISDPGRGRPNAYEQYF | TGTGCCATCAGTGACCCCGGCAGGGGAAGACCCAACGCCTACGAGCAGTACTTC
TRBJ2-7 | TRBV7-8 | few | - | CASSLLETSYEQYF | TGTGCCAGCAGCTTGCTAGAGACGTCCTACGAGCAGTACTTC
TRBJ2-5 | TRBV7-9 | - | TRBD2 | CASSLLLPGGGQETQYF | TGTGCCAGCAGCTTATTACTCCCTGGCGGGGGCCAAGAGACCCAGTACTTC
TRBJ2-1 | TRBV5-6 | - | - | CASSSQDIYNEQFF | TGTGCCAGCAGCTCGCAGGACATTTACAATGAGCAGTTCTTC
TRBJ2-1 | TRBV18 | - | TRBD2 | CASSTGLAGREFF | TGTGCCAGCTCAACGGGACTAGCGGGGAGGGAGTTCTTC
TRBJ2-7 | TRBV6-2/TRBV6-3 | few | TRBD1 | CASSYSGTGRYEQYF | TGTGCCAGCAGTTACTCAGGGACAGGGCGCTACGAGCAGTACTTC
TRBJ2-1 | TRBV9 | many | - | CASSVGDSNNEQFF | TGTGCCAGCAGCGTAGGAGACTCAAACAATGAGCAGTTCTTC
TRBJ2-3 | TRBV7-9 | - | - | CASSPSSTSTDTQYF | TGTGCCAGCAGTCCATCGAGTACTAGCACAGATACGCAGTATTTT
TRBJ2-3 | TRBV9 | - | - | CASSVGEGDTQYF | TGTGCCAGCAGCGTTGGCGAGGGAGATACGCAGTATTTT
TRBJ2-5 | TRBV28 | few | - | CASRRASSEETQYF | TGTGCCAGCCGGAGAGCGTCGAGTGAAGAGACCCAGTACTTC
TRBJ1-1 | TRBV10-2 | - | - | CASSGGGAFF | TGCGCCAGCAGCGGTGGTGGGGCTTTCTTT